The clone carrying this T cell receptor beta chain has a count of ten or more. What it binds is not known. TCRbeta library preparation incorporated unique molecular identifiers. TCRdb redid the calling of the PCR reads with MiXCR, one entry per CDR3 protein. The table records roughly 200,000 distinct CDR3 sequences, about 7% of them present only once. This sample is part of a study of T-cell reconstitution after alpha-beta-depleted transplantation in children. Findings and caveats of the study: Newly generated T cells supplied most T-cell counts and diversity one year post-transplant.

Germline values: CDR1 SNHLY, CDR2 FYNNEI. The CDR3 loop spans 14 amino acids. The ends lost 6 bases at V and 2 bases at J; junction bases unmatched: 4. This rearrangement joins TRBV2 to TRBJ2-1; 7 bases agree with TRBD1. Material: PBMCs, obtained before TCRalphabeta/CD19-depleted stem cell transplant. This receptor was obtained from a boy aged 2 to 10 with acute lymphoblastic leukemia, due to receive a stem cell transplant. The CDR3: CASRPDRAYNEQFF. The CDR3 DNA reads TGTGCCAGCAGACCCGACAGGGCCTACAATGAGCAGTTCTTC.